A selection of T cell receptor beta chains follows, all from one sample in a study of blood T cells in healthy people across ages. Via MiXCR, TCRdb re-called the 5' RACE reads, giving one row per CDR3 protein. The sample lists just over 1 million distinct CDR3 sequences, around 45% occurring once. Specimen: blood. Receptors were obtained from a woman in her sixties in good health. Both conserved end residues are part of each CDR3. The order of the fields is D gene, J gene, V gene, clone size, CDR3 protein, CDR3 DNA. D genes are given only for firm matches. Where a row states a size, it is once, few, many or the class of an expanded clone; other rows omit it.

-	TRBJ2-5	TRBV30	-	CAWTSTGETQYF	TGTGCCTGGACTAGTACCGGGGAGACCCAGTACTTC
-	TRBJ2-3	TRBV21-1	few	CASSKGDRMMGQHTQYF	TGTGCCAGCAGCAAAGGGGACAGAATGATGGGGCAACATACGCAGTATTTT
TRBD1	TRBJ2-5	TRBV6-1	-	CASSAGQGILQETQYF	TGTGCCAGCAGTGCCGGACAGGGCATCCTCCAAGAGACCCAGTACTTC
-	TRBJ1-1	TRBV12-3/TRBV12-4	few	CASSSGITEAFF	TGTGCCAGCAGTAGTGGGATAACTGAAGCTTTCTTT
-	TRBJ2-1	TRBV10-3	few	CAITGQGSEQFF	TGTGCCATCACCGGGCAGGGTAGTGAGCAGTTCTTC
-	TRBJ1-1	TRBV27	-	CASSSAVRVNTEAFF	TGTGCCAGCAGTTCAGCAGTCAGAGTTAACACTGAAGCTTTCTTT
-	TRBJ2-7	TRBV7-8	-	CASSLWEQGEQYF	TGTGCCAGCAGCTTATGGGAACAGGGCGAGCAGTACTTC
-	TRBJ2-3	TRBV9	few	CASSAGDGTYTDTQYF	TGTGCCAGCAGCGCGGGCGACGGGACCTACACAGATACGCAGTATTTT
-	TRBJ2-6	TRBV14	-	CASSLNLLANVLTF	TGTGCCAGCAGCCTGAACCTTTTGGCCAACGTCCTGACTTTC
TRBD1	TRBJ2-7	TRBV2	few	CASSETGTGPYEQYF	TGTGCCAGCAGTGAAACCGGGACAGGTCCCTACGAGCAGTACTTC
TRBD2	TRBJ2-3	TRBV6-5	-	CASSSPAGFSDTQYF	TGTGCCAGCAGTTCCCCAGCGGGATTTTCAGATACGCAGTATTTT
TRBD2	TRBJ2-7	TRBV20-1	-	CSASTGTRYEQYF	TGCAGTGCTTCGACCGGGACTAGGTACGAGCAGTACTTC
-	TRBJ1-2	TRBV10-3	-	CAIRTGWGYTF	TGTGCCATCCGCACAGGGTGGGGCTACACCTTC
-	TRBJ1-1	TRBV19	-	CASSRSVGGTEAFF	TGTGCCAGTAGTAGATCCGTCGGGGGCACTGAAGCTTTCTTT
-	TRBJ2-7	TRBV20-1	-	CSARDGLGRTYEQYF	TGCAGTGCTAGAGATGGGCTGGGACGGACCTACGAGCAGTACTTC
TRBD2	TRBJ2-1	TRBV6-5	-	CASSYGLAGPREGEQFF	TGTGCCAGCAGTTACGGGCTAGCGGGGCCTCGAGAGGGTGAGCAGTTCTTC
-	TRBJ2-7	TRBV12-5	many	CASGSSSYEQYF	TGTGCTAGTGGCTCCTCCAGTTACGAGCAGTACTTC
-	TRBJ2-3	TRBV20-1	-	CSASVLPYVDTQYF	TGCAGTGCTTCAGTTTTACCGTATGTAGATACGCAGTATTTT
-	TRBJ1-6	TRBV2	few	CASTRQSSPLHF	TGTGCCAGCACCAGACAGTCTTCACCCCTCCACTTT
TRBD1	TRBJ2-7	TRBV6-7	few	CASSQPWDRSYEQYF	TGTGCCAGCAGTCAACCCTGGGACAGATCCTACGAGCAGTACTTC
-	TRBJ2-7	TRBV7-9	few	CASSLGAGRQETQYF	TGTGCCAGCAGCTTAGGGGCGGGCAGGCAAGAAACCCAGTACTTC
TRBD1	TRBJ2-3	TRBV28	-	CASSYRDRDTDTQYF	TGTGCCAGCAGTTACCGGGACAGAGACACAGATACGCAGTATTTT
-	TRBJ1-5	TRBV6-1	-	CASSLTTGPQHF	TGTGCCAGCTCTTTGACTACAGGGCCCCAGCATTTT
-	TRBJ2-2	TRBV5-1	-	CASSLSGPHTGELFF	TGCGCCAGCAGCTTGTCGGGGCCCCACACCGGGGAGCTGTTTTTT
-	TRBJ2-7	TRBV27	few	CASSLSVVSYEQYF	TGTGCCAGCAGTTTATCGGTAGTGTCCTACGAGCAGTACTTC
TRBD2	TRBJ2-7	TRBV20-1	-	CSAAVAGVTNEQYF	TGCAGTGCTGCCGTAGCGGGAGTCACCAACGAGCAGTACTTC
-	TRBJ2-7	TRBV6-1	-	CASSEVGLGSYEQYF	TGTGCCAGCAGTGAAGTAGGGCTGGGCTCCTACGAGCAGTACTTC
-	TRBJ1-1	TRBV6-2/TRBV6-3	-	CASSYSPGTGTEAFF	TGTGCCAGCAGTTACTCCCCAGGGACGGGCACTGAAGCTTTCTTT
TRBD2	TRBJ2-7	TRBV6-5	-	CASSYSGGTDEQYF	TGTGCCAGCAGTTACTCGGGAGGGACCGACGAGCAGTACTTC
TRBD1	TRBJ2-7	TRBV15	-	CATSRAGGVSTYEQYF	TGTGCCACCAGCAGAGCAGGGGGTGTTTCAACCTACGAGCAGTACTTC
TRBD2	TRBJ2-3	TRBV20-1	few	CSARDPQLAGVSDTQYF	TGCAGTGCTAGAGATCCCCAACTAGCGGGAGTCAGTGATACGCAGTATTTT
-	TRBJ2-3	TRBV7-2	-	CASSLYGYGGGTTDTQYF	TGTGCCAGCAGCTTATATGGGTACGGGGGAGGAACCACAGATACGCAGTATTTT
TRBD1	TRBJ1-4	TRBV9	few	CASSVVGTDEKLFF	TGTGCCAGCAGCGTAGTGGGGACAGATGAAAAACTGTTTTTT
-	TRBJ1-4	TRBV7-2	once	CASKRSLNEKLFF	TGTGCCAGCAAGCGGAGCCTTAATGAAAAACTGTTTTTT
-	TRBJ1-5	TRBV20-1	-	CSARDGRGKDQPQHF	TGCAGTGCTAGAGATGGGCGGGGTAAGGATCAGCCCCAGCATTTT
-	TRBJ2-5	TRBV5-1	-	CASSWTDFDQETQYF	TGCGCCAGCAGCTGGACAGACTTTGATCAAGAGACCCAGTACTTC
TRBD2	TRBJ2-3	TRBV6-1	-	CASSGWGTDTQYF	TGTGCCAGTAGCGGGTGGGGTACAGATACGCAGTATTTT
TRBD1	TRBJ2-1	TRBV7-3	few	CASSYQDRNNEQFF	TGTGCCAGCAGCTACCAGGACAGGAACAATGAGCAGTTCTTC
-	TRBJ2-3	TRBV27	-	CAGSLGRQYTDTQYF	TGTGCCGGCAGTTTAGGGCGGCAGTACACAGATACGCAGTATTTT
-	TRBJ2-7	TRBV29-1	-	CSVEYPGLQYEQYF	TGCAGCGTTGAATACCCGGGACTCCAATACGAGCAGTACTTC
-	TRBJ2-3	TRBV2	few	CASSEALGADTQYF	TGTGCCAGCAGTGAAGCGCTTGGGGCAGATACGCAGTATTTT
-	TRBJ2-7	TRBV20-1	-	CSITGSRNEQYF	TGCAGTATTACAGGCTCTAGGAATGAGCAGTACTTC
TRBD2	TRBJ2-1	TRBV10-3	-	CAISEPSLAAYNEQFF	TGTGCCATCAGTGAGCCGAGTCTAGCGGCCTACAATGAGCAGTTCTTC
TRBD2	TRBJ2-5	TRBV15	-	CATSNRRAGTRYEQYF	TGTGCCACCAGCAACAGACGTGCCGGGACTAGGTATGAGCAGTACTTC